What follows are 18 T cell receptor beta chains derived from one specimen sequenced in a study of cytomegalovirus exposure and HLA in healthy donors. The PCR used 60 Vbeta and 13 Jbeta primers. Measured with immunoSEQ multiplex PCR; TCRdb has only the in-frame clones, and not every one. The sample has roughly 160,000 clones, almost 75% seen once. Sequenced input: PBMCs. The receptors here all came from a woman between 18 and 30 years old in good health and CMV-seropositive.

This rearrangement joins TRBV19 to TRBJ2-1, with 7 bases that match TRBD2. Trimming cost V 3 bases and J 9 bases; bases outside gene matches: 8. This CDR3 has 14 residues. Germline V lookup: CDR1 LNHDA, CDR2 SQIVND (reference sequence). The CDR3 is CASSIGLVTSEQFF. CDR3 sequence (DNA): TGTGCCAGTAGTATTGGACTAGTCACTTCTGAGCAGTTCTTC.

The CDR3 nucleotides are TGTGCCAGCAGTTTACGGGCCTTAGCGGGGGGGCCCCACGAGCAGTACTTC. Protein product: CASSLRALAGGPHEQYF. V gene TRBV27 combines with J gene TRBJ2-7, with TRBD2 matching over 11 bases. Germline CDR1 is MNHEY and CDR2 is SMNVEV (reference sequence). The junction had 11 bases not matched to a gene; V was cut back by 2 bases and J by 5 bases. The CDR3 consists of 17 residues.

The chain combines TRBV30 with TRBJ2-2; 11 positions agree with TRBD2. Per germline, CDR1 GTSNPN and CDR2 SVGIG (reference sequence). This CDR3 has 18 amino acids. After removal of 3 bases from V and 3 bases from J, the junction contained 12 bases not matched to a gene. The CDR3 nucleotides read TGTGCCTGGAGGGATTCGACTAGCGGGGTTATCGACACCGGGGAGCTGTTTTTT. Its translation: CAWRDSTSGVIDTGELFF.

This clone was seen a single time. CDR3: CASRYRALGAPLIQPQHF. CDR3 bases: TGTGCCAGTAGGTACAGGGCCCTGGGGGCCCCCCTCATCCAGCCCCAGCATTTT. The gene calls are TRBV19 and TRBJ1-5, with a possible D match to TRBD1 (6 bases). CDR1 is LNHDA, CDR2 SQIVND, per germline (reference sequence). V was trimmed by 6 bases and J by 7 bases, leaving 28 bases between them. The CDR3 extends over 18 amino acids.

This clone was detected only a few times. The chain couples TRBV14 to TRBJ1-1; D ambiguous. The CDR3 has 13 amino acids. Germline V gene lookup returns CDR1 SGHDN and CDR2 FVKESK. V lost 1 base to trimming and J lost 1 base, with 4 bases between them. CDR3 nucleotides: TGTGCCAGCAGCCAAGCGGGGAACACTGAAGCTTTCTTT. Amino acids: CASSQAGNTEAFF.

The chain employs TRBV7-8 and TRBJ1-1; 8 bases map to TRBD1. Germline V gene sequence: CDR1 SGHVS, CDR2 FQNEAQ. With V trimmed by 2 bases and J by 4 bases, 9 bases remained unmatched. There are 16 residues in the CDR3. CDR3 DNA: TGTGCCAGCAGCTTACGGTCTAGGACAGGGCGCACTGAAGCTTTCTTT. Translating it yields CASSLRSRTGRTEAFF.

This chain links TRBV25-1 with TRBJ2-2, with a possible D match to TRBD1 (6 bases). The CDR3 spans 13 residues. V lost 5 bases to trimming and J lost 7 bases, with 11 bases between them. Germline V gene sequence: CDR1 MGHDK, CDR2 SYGVNS. The CDR3 here is CASSRQANGELFF. CDR3 nucleotide sequence: TGTGCCAGCAGTCGACAGGCAAACGGGGAGCTGTTTTTT.

The V and J genes are TRBV6-5 and TRBJ1-2, with D perhaps TRBD1 (6 bases). Germline CDR1 is MNHEY and CDR2 is SVGAGI. The CDR3 is 15 residues long. Trimming removed 7 bases from V and 4 bases from J, with 19 bases in between. As DNA, the CDR3 is TGTGCCAGCATAGCCCGGGACACCACCACCTATGGCTACACCTTC. Encoded protein: CASIARDTTTYGYTF.

The CDR3 nucleotides read TGTGCCAGCAGCTTCGTGACAGCCATCACCGGGGAGCTGTTTTTT. Its translation: CASSFVTAITGELFF. The chain carries TRBV5-6 and TRBJ2-2; a weak D match, TRBD1 (5 bases). This CDR3 is 15 amino acids long. Trimming shortened V by 2 bases and J by 4 bases, and 12 bases separated the two germline ends. The V gene's germline CDR1 is SGHDT and CDR2 YYEEEE.

The chain uses TRBV19 and TRBJ2-2, with D maybe TRBD1 (6 bases). The CDR3 is 14 amino acids. V was trimmed by 8 bases and J by 5 bases, leaving 15 bases between them. Germline V gene data show CDR1 as LNHDA and CDR2 as SQIVND (reference sequence). The CDR3 bases are TGTGCCAGTTGCCATATCCAGGGGACCGGGGAGCTGTTTTTT. It encodes CASCHIQGTGELFF. Together with reference TRBV19 and TRBJ2-2, the CDR3 gives the full variable domain: DGGITQSPKYLFRKEGQNVTLSCEQNLNHDAMYWYRQDPGQGLRLIYYSQIVNDFQKGDIAEGYSVSREKKESFPLTVTSAQKNPTAFYLCASCHIQGTGELFFGEGSRLTVL.

This CDR3 reads CASGVRGAPYNEQFF. The CDR3 region has the DNA TGTGCCAGCGGTGTACGGGGGGCCCCCTACAATGAGCAGTTCTTC. This chain connects TRBV6-6 to TRBJ2-1; a weak D match, TRBD2 (7 bases). V was clipped by 8 bases and J by 2 bases, with 16 bases between them. Looked up from germline, CDR1 is MNHNY and CDR2 is SVGAGI (reference sequence). The CDR3 is made up of 15 amino acids.

The chain carries TRBV6-1 and TRBJ2-5; TRBD1 agrees at 8 bases. V gave up 8 bases and J gave up 1 base; unmatched junction bases: 6. The germline V gene has CDR1 MNHNS and CDR2 SASEGT. This CDR3 contains 14 residues. The CDR3 coding sequence is TGTGCCAGCGAGAACAGGGGGATCCAAGAGACCCAGTACTTC. Its protein is CASENRGIQETQYF.

The chain joins TRBV5-1 to TRBJ1-5, with unresolved D. CDR1 is SGHRS, CDR2 YFSETQ, per germline. Trimming cost V 0 bases and J 7 bases, with 14 bases left between them. The CDR3 spans 15 residues. The CDR3 sequence is CASSLEGEGWQPQHF. The CDR3 DNA reads TGCGCCAGCAGCTTGGAGGGCGAGGGCTGGCAGCCCCAGCATTTT.

The CDR3 spells CASSGAGMAFF. The CDR3 DNA follows: TGCGCCAGCAGCGGAGCCGGGATGGCTTTCTTT. The chain recombines TRBV5-1 with TRBJ1-1; no reliable D call. Germline values: CDR1 SGHRS, CDR2 YFSETQ. This CDR3 region has 11 residues. The V and J ends lost 4 bases and 11 bases respectively, with 12 bases between them.

This chain uses TRBV18 with TRBJ2-7, with a tentative D call TRBD1 (5 bases). Trimming pared 1 base from V and 2 bases from J, leaving 15 bases between. The CDR3 is made up of 16 amino acids. The germline V gene has CDR1 KGHSH and CDR2 LQKENI. The chain's CDR3 is CASSPLEKTGTYEQYF. The CDR3 region has the DNA TGTGCCAGCTCACCACTTGAGAAAACAGGCACCTACGAGCAGTACTTC.

The DNA of the CDR3 is TGTGCCACTCCGGGGGAGACCGGGGAGCTGTTTTTT. Its translation is CATPGETGELFF. J is TRBJ2-2 and V is TRBV19, with D tentatively TRBD2 (6 bases). This CDR3 spans 12 amino acids. Trimming took off 10 bases at V and 5 bases at J, with 11 bases between the two ends. Germline V CDR1 and CDR2: LNHDA, SQIVND (reference sequence).

The rearrangement uses TRBV28 and TRBJ2-7, with D possibly TRBD1 on 6 matching bases. The V and J ends lost 5 bases and 4 bases respectively, with 12 bases between them. This CDR3 has 13 residues. CDR1 is MDHEN and CDR2 is SYDVKM in the germline V gene. The CDR3 DNA reads TGTGCCAGCAGTCTTGGGACACCTTACGAGCAGTACTTC. Amino acid sequence: CASSLGTPYEQYF.

This clone appeared once. The gene calls are TRBV4-3 and TRBJ2-7; 10 bases agree with TRBD1. CDR1 and CDR2 from the germline V gene are LGHNA and YSLEER. J lost 4 bases, V lost 3 bases, and 6 bases had no gene match. The CDR3 consists of 15 residues. The chain's CDR3 is CASSHVGTGVYEQYF. CDR3 bases: TGCGCCAGCAGCCATGTCGGGACAGGGGTTTACGAGCAGTACTTC.